The 30 T cell receptor beta chains below come from one sample, sequenced in a study of blood T cells in healthy people across ages. Alongside a J-beta primer mix, a sample-barcoded 5' primer served in a second PCR lasting roughly 6 to 12 cycles. TCRdb itself ran the 5' RACE reads through MiXCR, one entry per CDR3 protein. This repertoire shows about 830,000 distinct CDR3 sequences, about 59% found once; its top ten account for about a quarter. Material: blood. The receptors stem from a man in his thirties or forties in good health.

V gene TRBV28 combines with J gene TRBJ2-4, with D perhaps matching TRBD1 (6 bases). The DNA matches TRBJ2-7 better at its end, which makes the J call doubtful. Per germline, CDR1 MDHEN and CDR2 SYDVKM. The CDR3 covers 15 residues. The DNA of the CDR3 is TGTGCCAGCAGTTCCCTAGGGCAGGGGAGACACGAGCAGTACTTC. Protein: CASSSLGQGRHEQYF.

The chain combines TRBV3-1 with TRBJ2-5, with D possibly being TRBD1 or TRBD2 (5 bases each). V was cut by 1 base and J by 7 bases, with 13 bases left in between. The CDR3 spans 14 residues. Germline values: CDR1 LGHDT, CDR2 YNNKEL (reference sequence). The CDR3 here is CASSQGGVAWTQYF. CDR3 DNA sequence: TGTGCCAGCAGCCAAGGAGGGGTTGCGTGGACCCAGTACTTC.

CDR3 in DNA: TGTGCCAGCAGCTTTCGGATCGCTGAAGCTTTCTTT. Amino acid sequence: CASSFRIAEAFF. The genes are TRBV7-3 and TRBJ1-1; D ambiguous. Trimming stripped 3 bases from V and 6 bases from J, with 8 bases between. The CDR3 consists of 12 residues. Germline-derived CDR1 and CDR2 are SGHTA and FQGTGA.

V is TRBV6-5 and J is TRBJ2-3; D tentatively fits TRBD1 or TRBD2 (5 bases each). Trimming took 1 base from V and 6 from J, leaving 11 bases between them. Germline CDR1 is MNHEY and CDR2 is SVGAGI. The CDR3 consists of 14 residues. The CDR3 sequence is CASSYWGGRDTQYF. The CDR3 bases are TGTGCCAGCAGTTACTGGGGCGGGCGGGATACGCAGTATTTT.

This clonotype was detected only once. The chain links TRBV14 to TRBJ2-7, with 13 positions matching TRBD2. With the DNA end fitting TRBJ2-5 better, the J assignment may be wrong. Per germline, CDR1 SGHDN and CDR2 FVKESK. CDR3 length: 16 residues. The CDR3 coding sequence is TGTGCCAGCAGCCAAGGAGGACTAGCGGGGGTGGAGACCCAGTACTTC. Its translation: CASSQGGLAGVETQYF.

V gene TRBV6-2 or TRBV6-3 combines with J gene TRBJ2-1; D is unresolved. The CDR3 has 13 amino acids. CDR1 and CDR2 from the germline V gene are MNHEY and SVGEGT. V gave up 6 bases and J gave up 6 bases, with 12 bases separating them. CDR3 coding DNA: TGTGCCAGCAGCCGCGACTCTTTCAATGAGCAGTTCTTC. It specifies CASSRDSFNEQFF.

V and J are TRBV10-3 and TRBJ1-4; D gene unclear. Germline CDR1 and CDR2: ENHRY and SYGVKD. This CDR3 is built from 15 residues. Trimming stripped 7 bases from V and 4 bases from J, with 16 bases between. The chain's CDR3 is CAITPDPAFNEKLFF. The CDR3 nucleotides are TGTGCCATCACCCCGGACCCAGCCTTTAATGAAAAACTGTTTTTT.

V is TRBV28 and J is TRBJ2-6; 7 bases agree with TRBD1. The CDR3 sequence is 18 residues long. The trim removed 5 bases at V and 0 bases at J, leaving 10 bases unmatched. From germline, CDR1 is MDHEN and CDR2 SYDVKM. As DNA, the CDR3 is TGTGCCAGCAGTCCCCTAACAGGGGCGAACTCTGGGGCCAACGTCCTGACTTTC. Its protein product is CASSPLTGANSGANVLTF.

This sequence joins TRBV24-1 and TRBJ2-5; D is uncertain. Germline CDR1 and CDR2: KGHDR and SFDVKD. The length of the CDR3 is 12 residues. Trimming stripped 5 bases from V and 4 bases from J, with 7 bases between. The CDR3 protein is CATSVVGETQYF. Written as DNA, the CDR3 is TGTGCCACCAGTGTTGTGGGAGAGACCCAGTACTTC.

This clonotype was observed at least ten times. This rearrangement joins TRBV27 to TRBJ2-7; 7 bases line up with TRBD1. Per the germline V gene, CDR1 is MNHEY and CDR2 is SMNVEV (reference sequence). The CDR3 totals 14 residues. J was trimmed by 3 bases and V by 2 bases; bases with no gene match: 4. CDR3 region: CASSLPDRVYEQYF. The DNA for the CDR3 is TGTGCCAGCAGTTTACCCGACAGGGTCTACGAGCAGTACTTC.

The chain has TRBV4-2 and TRBJ1-2; no reliable D call. CDR1 is LGHNA and CDR2 is YNFKEQ in the germline V gene. Trimming removed 1 base from V and 0 bases from J, with 12 bases in between. This CDR3 has 16 amino acids. The DNA for the CDR3 is TGTGCCAGCAGCCAAGGAGGTGGCGGAGCTAACTATGGCTACACCTTC. This encodes CASSQGGGGANYGYTF.

As DNA, the CDR3 is TGTGCCAGCAGTGAAGCGCTACCGACAGGGAGAGCAACTAATGAAAAACTGTTTTTT. It encodes CASSEALPTGRATNEKLFF. The rearrangement uses TRBV2 and TRBJ1-4; 7 bases are shared with TRBD1. The germline V gene encodes CDR1 SNHLY and CDR2 FYNNEI. V was pared by 0 bases and J by 0 bases, with 10 bases of the junction left unmatched. This CDR3 contains 19 residues.

The CDR3 loop is CASRQTRTGDYGYTF. CDR3 DNA: TGCGCCAGCAGACAAACCCGGACAGGAGACTATGGCTACACCTTC. V usage is TRBV4-3 and J usage is TRBJ1-2; the match to TRBD1 covers 7 bases. Germline loops: CDR1 LGHNA, CDR2 YSLEER. The V and J ends lost 6 bases and 3 bases, in that order; junction bases with no gene match: 10. The CDR3 extends over 15 amino acids.

This clonotype appeared many times. The chain couples TRBV5-1 to TRBJ2-3; possibly TRBD2 for D (6 bases). The CDR3 is made up of 16 amino acids. V lost 4 bases, J lost 0 bases, and 15 bases lay in between. Germline CDR1 and CDR2: SGHRS and YFSETQ. CDR3 DNA: TGCGCCAGCAGCGGGGGACTCCAAGGGAGCACAGATACGCAGTATTTT. Its protein product is CASSGGLQGSTDTQYF.

The chain has TRBV27 and TRBJ2-7; D gene uncertain. Trimming pared 6 bases from V and 0 bases from J, leaving 9 bases between. Germline lookup yields CDR1 MNHEY and CDR2 SMNVEV (reference sequence). The CDR3 has 13 residues. CDR3 DNA sequence: TGTGCCAGCAGCCGTAAAGCCTCCTACGAGCAGTACTTC. It yields the protein CASSRKASYEQYF.

This chain uses TRBV10-3 with TRBJ2-3; TRBD2 is a possible D gene (6 bases). CDR3 length: 15 amino acids. The germline CDR1 and CDR2 sequences are ENHRY and SYGVKD. Deletions cut 3 bases from V and 4 bases from J, with 14 bases between. CDR3 in amino acids: CAISDELGGPDTQYF. The CDR3 region has the DNA TGTGCCATCAGTGATGAGCTGGGGGGTCCAGATACGCAGTATTTT.

This chain uses TRBV9 with TRBJ2-1; D is tentatively TRBD1 or TRBD2 (5 bases each). The V end lost 2 bases, the J end lost 5 bases, and 20 bases lay between the germline ends. CDR3 length: 17 residues. In germline, CDR1 is SGDLS, CDR2 YYNGEE. CDR3 sequence (DNA): TGTGCCAGCAGCGTGACGGGGCTCCCCACGTTCGACAATGAGCAGTTCTTC. Translation gives CASSVTGLPTFDNEQFF.

The chain couples TRBV20-1 to TRBJ2-7; D not certain. The tail of the sequence fits TRBJ2-5 better, so the J call may be wrong. The CDR3 totals 13 residues. Germline values: CDR1 DFQATT, CDR2 SNEGSKA (reference sequence). The CDR3: CSASRVVWETQYF. CDR3 coding DNA: TGCAGTGCTAGTCGGGTGGTATGGGAGACCCAGTACTTC.

This clonotype has a handful of counts. J is TRBJ2-3 and V is TRBV9, with 8 nucleotides matching TRBD2. The CDR3 length is 15 residues. CDR1 SGDLS and CDR2 YYNGEE come from the germline V gene. After removal of 4 bases from V and 4 bases from J, the junction contained 8 bases not matched to a gene. The CDR3 protein is CASSLRTSYADTQYF. Written as DNA, the CDR3 is TGTGCCAGCAGCTTGAGGACTAGCTACGCAGATACGCAGTATTTT. The full variable domain, completed using reference TRBV9 and TRBJ2-3, is DSGVTQTPKHLITATGQRVTLRCSPRSGDLSVYWYQQSLDQGLQFLIQYYNGEERAKGNILERFSAQQFPDLHSELNLSSLELGDSALYFCASSLRTSYADTQYFGPGTRLTVL.

The gene calls are TRBV7-2 and TRBJ1-5; possible D gene TRBD1, 6 bases. The CDR3 covers 15 residues. V shed 5 bases and J shed 3 bases, with 14 bases lying between them. CDR1 is SGHTA, CDR2 FQGNSA, per germline. The CDR3 sequence: CASSPDGQTNQPQHF. The CDR3 DNA reads as TGTGCCAGCAGCCCCGATGGACAGACCAATCAGCCCCAGCATTTT.

In DNA form, the CDR3 reads TGCGCCAGCAGCCAAGAGAACCCCGGGCTTCAGTACTTC. Protein product: CASSQENPGLQYF. V and J are TRBV4-3 and TRBJ2-7; unclear D gene. Germline loops: CDR1 LGHNA, CDR2 YSLEER. V lost 0 bases and J lost 10, with 13 bases in between. The CDR3 runs 13 residues.

CDR3 nucleotide sequence: TGTGCCAGCAGCCCGGGGGACAGGGAATGCAATGAGCAGTTCTTC. It encodes CASSPGDRECNEQFF. The chain joins TRBV3-1 to TRBJ2-1; 9 positions agree with TRBD1. There are 15 residues in the CDR3. The germline gives CDR1 LGHDT, CDR2 YNNKEL (reference sequence). V shed 4 bases, J shed 6 bases, and the junction held 7 bases outside the gene matches.

Concerning this clonotype: One end of the junction is discordant with germline, which a read error may explain. This chain links TRBV5-1 with TRBJ2-3; weak D call: TRBD1 (6 bases). The CDR3 has 14 residues. CDR1 SGHRS and CDR2 YFSETQ come from the germline V gene. The CDR3 DNA reads as TGCACCAGCAGCTACGGGACACTCACAGATACGCAGTATTTT. It is translated as CTSSYGTLTDTQYF.

The sample holds many counts of this clonotype. The chain links TRBV4-3 to TRBJ2-1; 8 nucleotides line up with TRBD1. V trimming: 5 bases; J trimming: 5 bases; junction bases outside the gene matches: 8. The CDR3 consists of 15 residues. The germline CDR1 and CDR2 sequences are LGHNA and YSLEER. The CDR3 DNA is TGCGCCAGCAGCTTCAGACAGGGGAGGAACAATGAGCAGTTCTTC. Its protein is CASSFRQGRNNEQFF.

The rearrangement joins TRBV4-2 to TRBJ2-4; no reliable D call. Trimming removed 0 bases from V and 13 bases from J, with 13 bases in between. The V gene's germline CDR1 is LGHNA and CDR2 YNFKEQ. The CDR3 has 13 amino acids. CDR3 sequence reads: CASSQDVFYKQYF. Here the CDR3 DNA reads TGTGCCAGCAGCCAAGATGTGTTTTACAAGCAGTACTTC.

This clonotype is a singleton in its sample. V gene TRBV14 combines with J gene TRBJ1-2; D may be TRBD1 (6 bases). Trimming took 2 bases from V and 9 from J, leaving 13 bases between them. Per the germline V gene, CDR1 is SGHDN and CDR2 is FVKESK. This CDR3 is 13 amino acids long. In DNA, the CDR3 is TGTGCCAGCAGCCAAAGACAGGAGTTCAGCTACACCTTC. Its translation is CASSQRQEFSYTF.

This clonotype has a count of ten or more. The chain recombines TRBV12-3 or TRBV12-4 with TRBJ2-5; D is unresolved. The CDR3 spans 14 residues. The V end was cut by 6 bases, the J end by 7 bases, with 18 bases between. The CDR3 spells CASSPSKAAGTQYF. CDR3 in DNA: TGTGCCAGCAGCCCTTCGAAAGCTGCCGGGACCCAGTACTTC.

Regarding this clonotype: The junction departs from germline at one end; a sequencing error may be responsible. The CDR3 loop is CAGSLAYDYGGGWTEAFF. CDR3 in DNA: TGTGCCGGCAGCTTAGCCTACGATTATGGGGGGGGATGGACTGAAGCTTTCTTT. This chain uses TRBV7-9 with TRBJ1-1, with D perhaps TRBD1 (5 bases). CDR1 is SEHNR, CDR2 FQNEAQ, per germline (reference sequence). This CDR3 comprises 18 residues.

CDR3 DNA sequence: TGTGCCAGCAGCTTAGGGGGCGCCGGGACCTCCTACGAGCAGTACTTC. The encoded protein is CASSLGGAGTSYEQYF. The J gene is TRBJ2-7, the V gene TRBV7-9; perhaps D is TRBD1 or TRBD2 (5 bases each). In germline, CDR1 is SEHNR, CDR2 FQNEAQ (reference sequence). The V end was cut by 1 base, the J end by 0 bases, with 13 bases between. This CDR3 has 16 residues. The variable domain in full, completed from reference TRBV7-9 and TRBJ2-7, reads DTGVSQNPRHKITKRGQNVTFRCDPISEHNRLYWYRQTLGQGPEFLTYFQNEAQLEKSRLLSDRFSAERPKGSFSTLEIQRTEQGDSAMYLCASSLGGAGTSYEQYFGPGTRLTVT.

As for this clonotype: At one end the junction does not follow the germline gene, possibly because of a read error. The genes are TRBV6-1 and TRBJ2-7, with D uncertain. The CDR3 contains 17 residues. CDR1 is MNHNS, CDR2 SASEGT, per germline. Written as DNA, the CDR3 is TGTGCCAGCAGTGATTTATCCTCGCCATGGGTACCCTACGTGCAGTACTTC. As protein: CASSDLSSPWVPYVQYF.